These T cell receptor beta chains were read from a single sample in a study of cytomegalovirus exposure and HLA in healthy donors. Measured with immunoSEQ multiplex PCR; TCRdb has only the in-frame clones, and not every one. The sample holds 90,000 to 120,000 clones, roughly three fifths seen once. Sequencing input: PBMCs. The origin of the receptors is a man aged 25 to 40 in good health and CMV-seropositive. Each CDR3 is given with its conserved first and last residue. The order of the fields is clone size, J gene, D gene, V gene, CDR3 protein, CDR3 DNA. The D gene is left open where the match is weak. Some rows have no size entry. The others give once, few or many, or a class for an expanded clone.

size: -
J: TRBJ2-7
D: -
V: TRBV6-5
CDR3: CASSFGLSYEQYF
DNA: TGTGCCAGCAGTTTTGGACTTTCCTACGAGCAGTACTTC

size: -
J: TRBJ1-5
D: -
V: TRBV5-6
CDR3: CASSLRGSDQPQHF
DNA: TGTGCCAGCAGCTTGAGGGGGTCCGATCAGCCCCAGCATTTT

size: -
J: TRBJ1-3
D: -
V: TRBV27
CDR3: CASSFQGPGNTIYF
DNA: TGTGCCAGCAGTTTTCAGGGGCCTGGAAACACCATATATTTT

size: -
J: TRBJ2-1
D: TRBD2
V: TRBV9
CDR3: CASSVDDGGAWEQFF
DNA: TGTGCCAGCAGCGTAGACGACGGGGGGGCCTGGGAGCAGTTCTTC

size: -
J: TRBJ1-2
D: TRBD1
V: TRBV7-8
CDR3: CASSPIDRDWDGYTF
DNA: TGTGCCAGCAGCCCTATTGACAGGGATTGGGATGGCTACACCTTC

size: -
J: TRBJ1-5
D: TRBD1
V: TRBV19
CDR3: CASSVRDRFQPQHF
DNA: TGTGCCAGTAGTGTCCGGGACAGGTTTCAGCCTCAGCATTTT

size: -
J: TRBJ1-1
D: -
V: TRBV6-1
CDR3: CASSVGRLNTEAFF
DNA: TGTGCCAGCAGTGTGGGGAGGCTGAACACTGAAGCTTTCTTT

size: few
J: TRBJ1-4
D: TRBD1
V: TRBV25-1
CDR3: CASSPGTGGRWTNEKLFF
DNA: TGTGCCAGCAGTCCTGGGACAGGGGGGCGGTGGACTAATGAAAAACTGTTTTTT

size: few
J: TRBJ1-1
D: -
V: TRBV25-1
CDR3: CASSANTNTEAFF
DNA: TGTGCCAGCAGCGCCAACACGAACACTGAAGCTTTCTTT

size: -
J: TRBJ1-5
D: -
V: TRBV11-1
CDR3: CASSLIHPGEDQPQHF
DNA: TGTGCCAGCAGCTTAATACACCCTGGAGAGGATCAGCCCCAGCATTTT

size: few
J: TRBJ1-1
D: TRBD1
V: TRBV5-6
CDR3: CASSFGTGGEAFF
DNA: TGTGCCAGCAGCTTCGGGACAGGGGGAGAAGCTTTCTTT

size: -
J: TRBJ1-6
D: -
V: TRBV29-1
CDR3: CSVRTEGNSPLHF
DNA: TGCAGCGTACGGACAGAAGGGAATTCACCCCTCCACTTT

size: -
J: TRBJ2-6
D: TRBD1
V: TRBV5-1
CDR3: CASKYGGTGYSGANVLTF
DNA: TGCGCCAGCAAGTACGGAGGGACAGGGTACTCTGGGGCCAACGTCCTGACTTTC

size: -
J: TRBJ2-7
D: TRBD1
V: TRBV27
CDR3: CASRGQGAWEQYF
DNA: TGTGCCAGCAGGGGACAGGGGGCTTGGGAGCAGTACTTC

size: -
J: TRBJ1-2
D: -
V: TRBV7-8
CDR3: CASSPGTPRGGYTF
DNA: TGTGCCAGCAGCCCTGGGACTCCCCGGGGTGGCTACACCTTC

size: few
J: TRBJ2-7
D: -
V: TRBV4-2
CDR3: CASSQDIGYEQYF
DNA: TGTGCCAGCAGCCAAGATATCGGTTACGAGCAGTACTTC

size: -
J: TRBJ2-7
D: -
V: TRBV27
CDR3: CASSFGSESNYEQYF
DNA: TGTGCCAGCAGTTTCGGGTCGGAGAGCAACTACGAGCAGTACTTC

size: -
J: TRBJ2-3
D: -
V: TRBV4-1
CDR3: CASSQDRWGGVDTQYF
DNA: TGCGCCAGCAGCCAAGATCGATGGGGAGGAGTGGATACGCAGTATTTT

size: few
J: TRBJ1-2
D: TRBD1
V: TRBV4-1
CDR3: CASSSSGQGDYGYTF
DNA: TGCGCCAGCAGTTCATCAGGACAGGGGGATTATGGCTACACCTTC

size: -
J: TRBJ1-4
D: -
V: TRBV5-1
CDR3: CASSLGSGNEKLFF
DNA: TGCGCCAGCAGCTTGGGGTCGGGTAATGAAAAACTGTTTTTT

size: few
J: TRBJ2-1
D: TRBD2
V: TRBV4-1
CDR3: CASSQDSETSGPPFFDEQFF
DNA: TGCGCCAGCAGCCAAGATAGCGAGACTAGCGGACCACCCTTTTTCGATGAGCAGTTCTTC

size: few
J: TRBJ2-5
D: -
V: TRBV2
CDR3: CASRRGETQYF
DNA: TGTGCCAGCAGAAGGGGGGAGACCCAGTACTTC

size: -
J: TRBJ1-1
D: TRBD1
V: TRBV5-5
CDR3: CASSRGTGDVGTEAFF
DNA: TGTGCCAGCAGCCGTGGGACAGGGGATGTGGGCACTGAAGCTTTCTTT

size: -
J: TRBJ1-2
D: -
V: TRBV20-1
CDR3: CSAGDGYGYTF
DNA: TGCAGTGCCGGAGATGGGTATGGCTACACCTTC

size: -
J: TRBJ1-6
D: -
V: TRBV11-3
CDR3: CASSLGQGYNSPLHF
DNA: TGTGCCAGCAGCTTAGGTCAGGGTTATAATTCACCCCTCCACTTT

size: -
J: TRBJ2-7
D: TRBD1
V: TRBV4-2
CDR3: CASSHRSGTGEQYF
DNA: TGTGCCAGCAGCCATCGTTCCGGGACAGGGGAGCAGTACTTC

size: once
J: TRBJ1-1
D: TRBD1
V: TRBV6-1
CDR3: CASSGQGRTEAFF
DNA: TGTGCCAGCAGTGGACAGGGGAGAACTGAAGCTTTCTTT

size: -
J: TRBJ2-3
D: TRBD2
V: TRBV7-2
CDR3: CASSFVWGSGGSTDTQYF
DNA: TGTGCCAGCAGCTTTGTGTGGGGTAGCGGGGGGTCCACAGATACGCAGTATTTT

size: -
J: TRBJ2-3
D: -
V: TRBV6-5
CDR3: CASRSTGDTQYF
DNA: TGTGCCAGCAGATCGACAGGAGATACGCAGTATTTT

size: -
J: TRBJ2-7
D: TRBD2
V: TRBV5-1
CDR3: CASSLQLADYEQYF
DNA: TGCGCCAGCAGCTTGCAACTAGCGGACTACGAGCAGTACTTC

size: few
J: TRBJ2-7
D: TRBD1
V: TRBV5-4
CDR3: CASSLAGGISYEQYF
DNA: TGTGCCAGCAGCTTGGCAGGGGGCATATCCTACGAGCAGTACTTC

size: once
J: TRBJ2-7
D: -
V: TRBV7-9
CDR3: CASTEDGSSYEQYF
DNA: TGTGCCAGCACCGAGGACGGGAGCTCCTACGAGCAGTACTTC

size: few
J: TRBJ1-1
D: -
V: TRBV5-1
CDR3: CASSLSAGPGTEAFF
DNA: TGCGCCAGCAGCTTGTCGGCGGGCCCGGGGACTGAAGCTTTCTTT

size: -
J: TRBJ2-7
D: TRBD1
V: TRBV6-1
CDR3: CASSFGTAGREQYF
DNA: TGTGCCAGCAGTTTCGGGACAGCCGGCCGCGAGCAGTACTTC

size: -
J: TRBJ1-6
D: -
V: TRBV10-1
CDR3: CASSESRGASSPLHF
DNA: TGCGCCAGCAGTGAGTCTCGGGGGGCAAGTTCACCCCTCCACTTT

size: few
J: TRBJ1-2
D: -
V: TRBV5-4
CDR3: CASSLPGANYGYTF
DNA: TGTGCCAGCAGCTTGCCAGGGGCTAACTATGGCTACACCTTC

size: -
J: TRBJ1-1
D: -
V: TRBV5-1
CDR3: CASSSGEGTEAFF
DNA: TGCGCCAGCAGTTCAGGGGAAGGCACTGAAGCTTTCTTT

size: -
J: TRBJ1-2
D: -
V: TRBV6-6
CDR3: CASSYSPDGYTF
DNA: TGTGCCAGCAGTTACTCTCCTGATGGCTACACCTTC

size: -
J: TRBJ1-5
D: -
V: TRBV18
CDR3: CASSLGGGSDYIGNQPQHF
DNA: TGTGCCAGCTCTCTCGGCGGGGGGTCAGATTATATCGGCAATCAGCCCCAGCATTTT

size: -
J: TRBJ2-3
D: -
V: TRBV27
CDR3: CASSFGGISTDTQYF
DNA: TGTGCCAGCAGTTTCGGAGGTATTAGCACAGATACGCAGTATTTT

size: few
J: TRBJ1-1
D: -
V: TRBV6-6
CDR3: CASSYSFNMNTEAFF
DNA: TGTGCCAGCAGTTACTCCTTTAACATGAACACTGAAGCTTTCTTT

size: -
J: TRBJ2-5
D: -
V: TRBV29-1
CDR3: CSVDTEGETQYF
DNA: TGCAGCGTTGACACGGAGGGGGAGACCCAGTACTTC

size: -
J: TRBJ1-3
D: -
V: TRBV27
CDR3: CASSLSRGDGNTIYF
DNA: TGTGCCAGCAGTTTATCTCGGGGTGATGGAAACACCATATATTTT

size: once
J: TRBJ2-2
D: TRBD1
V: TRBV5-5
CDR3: CASRGDRGAGELFF
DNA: TGTGCCAGCAGGGGGGACAGGGGGGCCGGGGAGCTGTTTTTT

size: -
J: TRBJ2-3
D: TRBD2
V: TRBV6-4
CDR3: CASSDSKSSGDTDTQYF
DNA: TGTGCCAGCAGTGACTCGAAGTCTAGCGGAGACACAGATACGCAGTATTTT

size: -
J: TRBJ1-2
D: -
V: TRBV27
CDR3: CASRPSGGRYGYTF
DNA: TGTGCCAGCAGACCCTCCGGGGGACGCTATGGCTACACCTTC